This T cell receptor (beta chain) was recorded in a study of CD8 T cells in Susac syndrome (dated by TCRdb to the late 2010s). For context, the study as a whole: Repertoire sequencing was used to test whether CD8+ T cell activation and differentiation in Susac syndrome was antigen driven. Clonality of the CD8+ T cell repertoire was compared between around 13 healthy donors, 14 Susac syndrome patients and some 15 multiple sclerosis patients. The full study reports these points: The number of individuals in the TCR sequencing and HLA analysis was acknowledged as relatively small.

V is reduced by 1 base and J by 6 bases, leaving a spacing of 15 bases between them. CDR1 and CDR2 (SGHRS, YFSETQ) derive from the germline V gene. The CDR3 has 15 amino acids, counting the end cysteine and phenylalanine. Only the CDR3 DNA stays, 45 bases, in frame from base 1. RNA was extracted using the RNeasy kit, and roughly 0.5 to 1 microgram was reverse transcribed with random hexamers. The immunoSEQ multiplex PCR assay, which covers 54 Vbeta and 13 Jbeta segments, was used to amplify TCR beta CDR3 regions. PCR amplification bias was corrected using a synthetic template baseline for primer optimization and computational correction. Processing in the source paper ran as follows. Only productive sequences were kept, with reads annotated to V, D and J genes according to IMGT and analyzed in immunoSEQ Analyzer. To calculate clonality, Shannon entropy was normalized by log2 of the number of productive unique sequences and then subtracted from one. For each patient and control, public and private clones were evaluated within the 100 most prevalent clones. Clones were defined as Susac-specific if absent from the healthy and MS cohorts, from 900 to 1,200 published viral clones and from other ImmuneACCESS disease sequences. TCRdb trimmed public reads at Q25 via fastp, called clones via MiXCR and kept in-frame beta chains. Every entry covers one CDR3 protein and lists the most common genes and DNA from its rows. The V and J calls reflect TCRdb's pipeline rather than the authors' work. This sample holds some 95,000 distinct CDR3 sequences; over 80% were observed only once. Of the sample, roughly 0.32% falls within the top ten clones.

Peripheral blood CD8+ and CD4+ T cells from healthy donors, Susac syndrome patients and multiple sclerosis patients were profiled using high-throughput TCR beta sequencing. Healthy donors were included as age- and sex-matched controls. CD8+ TEMRA cells were enriched by FACS, while bulk CD8+ and CD4+ T cells were purified by magnetic negative isolation. Blood was drawn into EDTA tubes, processed within 24 hours, and PBMCs were isolated by density gradient centrifugation. PBMCs intended for TCR sequencing were cryopreserved in liquid nitrogen and thawed later in a water bath at 37 degrees C. The sorted or isolated CD4+, CD8+ and CD8+ TEMRA cells had a purity of 90% or higher. In the case of this clonotype: Its antigen remains undetermined. The input lacks base qualities; no much larger clone sits a single base away.

The clonotype originates from a human donor in good health. Sequencing was performed on CD8+ T cells from PBMCs. The chain joins TRBV5-1 to TRBJ2-3; the D gene remains uncertain. The bases are TGCGCCAGCAGCTTGCTAGACCTGCTGGAGGATACGCAGTATTTT. Its coded protein is CASSLLDLLEDTQYF.